The 20 T cell receptor beta chains in this list originate from one sample, sequenced in a study of T cell responses to AZD1222 COVID-19 vaccine. The data were produced by immunoSEQ multiplex PCR, yet TCRdb's version contains in-frame clones alone and is incomplete. The sample holds 150,000 to 200,000 clones, about 90% seen once. The sequencing used peripheral blood, collected 28 days after the second AZD1222 dose. These receptors all come from an adult who received the AZD1222 COVID-19 vaccine.

The V gene is TRBV27, the J gene TRBJ1-1; D not certain. Trimming shortened V by 3 bases and J by 1 base, and 6 bases separated the two germline ends. The CDR3 contains 13 residues. Germline CDR1 and CDR2: MNHEY and SMNVEV (reference sequence). Here the CDR3 DNA reads TGTGCCAGCAGTTTGAAGGAGAACACTGAAGCTTTCTTT. Translation: CASSLKENTEAFF.

This clone was detected once. CDR3 amino acids: CASSGLGPGRAYEQYF. The CDR3 DNA reads TGTGCCAGCAGTGGATTGGGGCCAGGACGAGCCTACGAGCAGTACTTC. V usage is TRBV6-4 and J usage is TRBJ2-7; possible D gene TRBD1, 5 bases. Germline V CDR1 and CDR2: MRHNA, SNTAGT. This CDR3 region has 16 residues. Trimming shortened V by 4 bases and J by 2 bases, and 18 bases separated the two germline ends.

The J gene is TRBJ1-5, the V gene TRBV9, with D unresolved. V gave up 0 bases and J gave up 0 bases, with 7 bases separating them. This CDR3 comprises 15 residues. In germline, CDR1 is SGDLS, CDR2 YYNGEE. CDR3 sequence (DNA): TGTGCCAGCAGCGTAGATCCAGATAGCAATCAGCCCCAGCATTTT. This translates into CASSVDPDSNQPQHF.

This chain links TRBV4-2 with TRBJ1-1, with D maybe TRBD1 (5 bases). The V gene lost 4 bases and the J gene lost 1 base, with 10 bases spanning the gap. Germline values: CDR1 LGHNA, CDR2 YNFKEQ. The length of the CDR3 is 14 residues. In DNA, the CDR3 is TGTGCCAGCAGCCCTGGAAGGGGGAACACTGAAGCTTTCTTT. Encoded protein: CASSPGRGNTEAFF.

The chain links TRBV7-2 to TRBJ1-6; 7 nucleotides line up with TRBD1. Germline CDR1 reads SGHTA; CDR2 reads FQGNSA. V shed 0 bases and J 10 bases; nucleotides not matched to a gene: 6. This CDR3 is built from 15 residues. CDR3 protein: CASSLAAGGNSPLHF. CDR3 coding DNA: TGTGCCAGCAGCTTAGCGGCAGGGGGAAACTCACCCCTCCACTTT.

J is TRBJ2-6 and V is TRBV6-1; no clear D. The CDR3 runs 17 residues. Looked up from germline, CDR1 is MNHNS and CDR2 is SASEGT. V gave up 2 bases and J gave up 0 bases, with 11 bases separating them. The CDR3: CASSEFPNLSGANVLTF. The CDR3 DNA reads as TGTGCCAGCAGTGAATTCCCGAACCTCTCTGGGGCCAACGTCCTGACTTTC.

V and J are TRBV5-6 and TRBJ1-1; D is uncertain. The CDR3 contains 15 residues. Germline V CDR1 and CDR2: SGHDT, YYEEEE. V was pared by 1 base and J by 4 bases, with 14 bases between. This CDR3 reads CASSLRWRAPTEAFF. CDR3 bases: TGTGCCAGCAGCTTGCGTTGGAGGGCCCCCACTGAAGCTTTCTTT.

The J gene is TRBJ1-4, the V gene TRBV4-2, with D possibly being TRBD1 (6 bases). V lost 1 base and J lost 7, with 13 bases in between. The germline CDR1 and CDR2 sequences are LGHNA and YNFKEQ. CDR3 length equals 15 residues. The CDR3 reads CASSQGGADSEKLFF. The CDR3 DNA reads TGTGCCAGCAGCCAAGGGGGGGCGGATAGTGAAAAACTGTTTTTT.

In its sample, this clone was seen once. The chain joins TRBV5-1 to TRBJ1-2; D remains ambiguous. Per the germline V gene, CDR1 is SGHRS and CDR2 is YFSETQ. The CDR3 totals 14 residues. The V and J ends lost 0 bases and 6 bases respectively, with 12 bases between them. DNA of the CDR3: TGCGCCAGCAGCTTGGTTCCAGCCACGGATGGCTACACCTTC. Its translation: CASSLVPATDGYTF.

This chain links TRBV27 with TRBJ2-7, with 7 bases identical to TRBD2. J was trimmed by 6 bases and V by 2 bases; bases with no gene match: 4. Germline CDR1 MNHEY, CDR2 SMNVEV (reference sequence). The CDR3 consists of 13 residues. The CDR3 sequence: CASSLQRGSEQYF. CDR3 nucleotide sequence: TGTGCCAGCAGTTTACAGCGGGGAAGCGAGCAGTACTTC.

This clone was recorded only once. J is TRBJ2-1 and V is TRBV11-3; D ambiguous. The CDR3 is 12 residues long. Germline CDR1 SGHNT, CDR2 YENEEA. With 1 base removed from V and 9 bases from J, the gap between germline ends came to 7 bases. CDR3 DNA: TGTGCCAGCAGCTTAGGAGGTCTTGAGCAGTTCTTC. This translates into CASSLGGLEQFF.

The chain uses TRBV3-1 (or the pseudogene TRBV3-2) and TRBJ1-1, with 7 bases identical to TRBD1. This CDR3 is built from 16 residues. J was trimmed by 3 bases and V by 4 bases; bases with no gene match: 11. Germline assignment: CDR1 LGHDT and CDR2 YNNKEL (reference sequence). CDR3 sequence: CASSRARRGLDTEAFF. In DNA form, the CDR3 reads TGTGCCAGCAGCCGGGCCCGGAGGGGGCTGGACACTGAAGCTTTCTTT.

The chain combines TRBV29-1 with TRBJ1-3; D not resolved. The CDR3 spans 14 residues. Germline CDR1 SQVTM, CDR2 ANQGSEA. Trimming shortened V by 4 bases and J by 0 bases, and 10 bases separated the two germline ends. The CDR3, as DNA: TGCAGCGTTGGAAAGGACCACTCTGGAAACACCATATATTTT. It specifies CSVGKDHSGNTIYF.

The V gene is TRBV3-1 (or the pseudogene TRBV3-2), the J gene TRBJ2-7; weak D call: TRBD1 (5 bases). The germline gives CDR1 LGHDT, CDR2 YNNKEL (reference sequence). Trimming cost V 4 bases and J 1 base, with 11 bases left between them. CDR3 length: 14 amino acids. The CDR3 loop is CASSPLTDSYEQYF. The CDR3 DNA reads as TGTGCCAGCAGCCCCCTGACAGATTCCTACGAGCAGTACTTC.

V and J are TRBV4-1 and TRBJ1-6; the D gene is possibly TRBD1 (5 bases). Trimming cost V 0 bases and J 10 bases, with 13 bases left between them. Germline loops: CDR1 MGHRA, CDR2 YSYEKL. The CDR3 is made up of 15 amino acids. CDR3 loop: CASSQDAGTESPLHF. DNA for the CDR3: TGCGCCAGCAGCCAAGACGCAGGGACCGAGTCACCCCTCCACTTT.

The rearrangement joins TRBV9 to TRBJ1-6, with a possible D match to TRBD1 (5 bases). V was shortened by 3 bases and J by 7 bases, with 20 bases between the two germline ends. CDR1 is SGDLS and CDR2 is YYNGEE in the germline V gene. This CDR3 comprises 17 residues. The CDR3 sequence is CASSADSTAAFNSPLHF. DNA of the CDR3: TGTGCCAGCAGCGCAGATTCGACAGCGGCTTTCAATTCACCCCTCCACTTT.

This clone was observed a single time. The rearrangement uses TRBV7-9 and TRBJ1-4; 11 bases fit TRBD1. Germline V CDR1 and CDR2: SEHNR, FQNEAQ (reference sequence). Germline trimming cut 0 bases from V and 6 bases from J; bases unmatched to any gene: 0. The CDR3 runs 15 residues. The CDR3 coding sequence is TGTGCCAGCAGCTTAGCGGGACAGGGGGATGAAAAACTGTTTTTT. Residues: CASSLAGQGDEKLFF.

This chain connects TRBV5-4 to TRBJ1-2; possible D gene TRBD1, 6 bases. Germline lookup yields CDR1 SGHNT and CDR2 YYREEE (reference sequence). V dropped 7 bases and J dropped 8 bases, with 18 bases sitting between them. CDR3 length equals 13 residues. The CDR3 sequence is CASFSGGAKGYTF. The CDR3 bases are TGTGCCAGCTTCTCGGGGGGCGCGAAGGGCTACACCTTC.

This rearrangement joins TRBV19 to TRBJ1-3, with D possibly TRBD1 on 6 matching bases. Germline CDR1 LNHDA, CDR2 SQIVND (reference sequence). The CDR3 runs 15 residues. The V gene lost 10 bases and the J gene lost 0 bases, with 16 bases spanning the gap. CDR3 in DNA: TGTGCCACCCGTTACAGGGATCACTCTGGAAACACCATATATTTT. Translated: CATRYRDHSGNTIYF. Full variable domain (missing parts from reference TRBV19 and TRBJ1-3): DGGITQSPKYLFRKEGQNVTLSCEQNLNHDAMYWYRQDPGQGLRLIYYSQIVNDFQKGDIAEGYSVSREKKESFPLTVTSAQKNPTAFYLCATRYRDHSGNTIYFGEGSWLTVV.

Written as DNA, the CDR3 is TGTGCCAGCAGGCTACACGGGTTCTATGGCTACACCTTC. This encodes CASRLHGFYGYTF. The chain couples TRBV6-5 to TRBJ1-2; D ambiguous. Between the trimmed V and J ends, which lost 6 bases and 4 bases, there was a span of 12 bases. Germline lookup yields CDR1 MNHEY and CDR2 SVGAGI. This CDR3 is built from 13 residues.